This TCR beta chain originates from a study of blood T cells in healthy people across ages. Primed by a sample-barcoded 5' primer and a J-beta primer mix, a second PCR proceeded for roughly 6 to 12 cycles. Samples each returned at least 3 million CDR3-containing paired-end reads. TCRdb reprocessed the 5' RACE reads via MiXCR and lists one record per CDR3 protein. The sample lists some 1.5 million distinct CDR3 sequences; roughly 30% were seen once. This clonotype has more than one count but fewer than ten. The V and J ends lost 6 bases and 2 bases, in that order; junction bases with no gene match: 11. The V gene's germline CDR1 is DFQATT and CDR2 SNEGSKA (reference sequence). The CDR3 has 16 residues. Ranging in age from about 6 to 100, the donors were healthy Caucasian individuals from Russia.

Sequencing was done on a sample of blood. The receptor's source is a woman aged 25-40 years in good health. This sequence joins TRBV20-1 and TRBJ2-1, with 9 bases that match TRBD1. CDR3 residues: CSAGQGMGGTYNEQFF. In DNA, the CDR3 is TGCAGTGCCGGACAGGGGATGGGCGGAACCTACAATGAGCAGTTCTTC.